Listed below are T cell receptor beta chains from one sample, sequenced in a study of blood T cell repertoires in COVID-19. Clones were sequenced by immunoSEQ multiplex PCR, and TCRdb holds only the in-frame ones, with some missing. The table has nearly 250,000 clones, approximately 86% seen once. Sequencing was performed on peripheral blood. The receptors here all came from a woman aged 55-70 years who had recovered from COVID-19. Each CDR3 is given with its conserved first and last residue. A D gene is named only where the DNA matches it firmly. Only some rows state a clone size, as once, few, many or a class for expanded clones.

-	TRBJ2-3	TRBV5-4	TRBD2	TGTGCCAGCAGCCTCGGGGGGGCCACCGATACGCAGTATTTT	CASSLGGATDTQYF
-	TRBJ1-1	TRBV19	-	TGTGCCAGTAGTTCGGCAAGGGGCCCTGCCACTGAAGCTTTCTTT	CASSSARGPATEAFF
-	TRBJ2-1	TRBV19	TRBD2	TGTGCCAGCCAAAGCCCGGGACTAGCGCTAAATGAGCAGTTCTTC	CASQSPGLALNEQFF
-	TRBJ1-5	TRBV21-1	-	TGTGCCAGCAGCAGACCCTGGCACAGGGACAATCAGCCCCAGCATTTT	CASSRPWHRDNQPQHF
-	TRBJ2-1	TRBV4-1	-	TGCGCCAGCAGCCAAGATGCCAGGAACAATGAGCAGTTCTTC	CASSQDARNNEQFF
few	TRBJ1-1	TRBV5-1	TRBD1	TGCGCCAGCAGCTCCGACAGGGGCACTGAAGCTTTCTTT	CASSSDRGTEAFF
-	TRBJ1-6	TRBV2	-	TGTGCCAGCAGTGAACCAGTTTCACCCCTCCACTTT	CASSEPVSPLHF
-	TRBJ1-3	TRBV10-3	TRBD1	TGTGCCATCAGTGAGTCGACTCAGGGGGGTGGAAACACCATATATTTT	CAISESTQGGGNTIYF
-	TRBJ2-4	TRBV4-2	-	TGTGCCAGCAGCCAAGTAAGGGGCATTCAGTACTTC	CASSQVRGIQYF
-	TRBJ2-1	TRBV11-2	-	TGTGCCAGCAACCTACTTAGCGGTGATGAGCAGTTCTTC	CASNLLSGDEQFF
-	TRBJ2-7	TRBV6-5	-	TGTGCCAGCAAGATCAGCAGGGTCCCTTTTTACGAGCAGTACTTC	CASKISRVPFYEQYF
once	TRBJ1-1	TRBV9	-	TGTGCCAGCAGCCCACAGGGTGTGAGCACTGAAGCTTTCTTT	CASSPQGVSTEAFF
few	TRBJ2-1	TRBV18	TRBD2	TGTGCCAGCTCACAACTCCAGGCGGGGGTGTACAATGAGCAGTTCTTC	CASSQLQAGVYNEQFF
-	TRBJ2-7	TRBV5-1	-	TGCGCCAGCAGCTTGGGTTTCGGGTCCACCTACGAGCAGTACTTC	CASSLGFGSTYEQYF
-	TRBJ2-5	TRBV19	TRBD2	TGTGCCAGTAGTATTAAGCGGGGGGGCTTATCAGAGACCCAGTACTTC	CASSIKRGGLSETQYF
-	TRBJ2-7	TRBV15	TRBD1	TGTGCCACCAGCAGAGGGTCGGCAGGGACAGGGGGAGGGTACGAGCAGTACTTC	CATSRGSAGTGGGYEQYF
-	TRBJ2-7	TRBV11-3	TRBD2	TGTGCCAGCAGCCCGGGTCCACGGGGGGACGAGCAGTACTTC	CASSPGPRGDEQYF
-	TRBJ1-1	TRBV7-9	-	TGTGCCAGCAGCCAAGAACAGGGTTACACTGAAGCTTTCTTT	CASSQEQGYTEAFF
-	TRBJ1-6	TRBV7-9	TRBD1	TGTGCCAGCAGCCTTGGGACAGGTGGTTCACCCCTCCACTTT	CASSLGTGGSPLHF
-	TRBJ2-2	TRBV18	TRBD1	TGTGCCAGCTCAGAACCCCCGGACAGGGAAGGCGGGGAGCTGTTTTTT	CASSEPPDREGGELFF
-	TRBJ1-4	TRBV5-1	-	TGCGCCAGCAGCTTGGCCGGTTGGAATGAAAAACTGTTTTTT	CASSLAGWNEKLFF
-	TRBJ2-7	TRBV10-2	-	TGCGCCAACACGGGACACTCATACGAGCAGTACTTC	CANTGHSYEQYF
-	TRBJ1-1	TRBV19	-	TGTGCCAGCAACAGGGAAGGTGACACTGAAGCTTTCTTT	CASNREGDTEAFF
-	TRBJ1-2	TRBV7-9	-	TGTGCCAGCAGCTTTCAAAACTATGGCTACACCTTC	CASSFQNYGYTF
-	TRBJ2-7	TRBV5-4	-	TGTGCCAGCAGCTTTCACGGCGAGCAGTACTTC	CASSFHGEQYF
-	TRBJ2-7	TRBV14	-	TGTGCCAGCAGCCATGAACCCGGGGTCTACGAGCAGTACTTC	CASSHEPGVYEQYF
-	TRBJ2-1	TRBV3-1/TRBV3-2	TRBD2	TGTGCCAGCAGCCAAGAGGGGGTAGCGGGGGGCCGCTCCTACAATGAGCAGTTCTTC	CASSQEGVAGGRSYNEQFF
-	TRBJ2-5	TRBV6-2/TRBV6-3	TRBD1	TGTGCCAGCAGCCAGGACAGGGCTAGGGAGACCCAGTACTTC	CASSQDRARETQYF
-	TRBJ1-1	TRBV9	-	TGTGCCAGCAGCGTCAGGGGGAACACTGAAGCTTTCTTT	CASSVRGNTEAFF
-	TRBJ2-5	TRBV9	TRBD2	TGTGCCAGCAGCGTAGGTTTTAGCGGGGGAGGGGAGACCCAGTACTTC	CASSVGFSGGGETQYF
-	TRBJ2-7	TRBV29-1	-	TGCAGCGTTGAAGACAGGGGCGGCTACGAGCAGTACTTC	CSVEDRGGYEQYF
-	TRBJ2-4	TRBV28	TRBD2	TGTGCCAGCAGTTTACCAATGAGCGGGGAAGCCAAAAACATTCAGTACTTC	CASSLPMSGEAKNIQYF
-	TRBJ2-7	TRBV6-5	TRBD2	TGTGCCAGCCGGCGGGGAGGGACTGATGTCTACGAGCAGTACTTC	CASRRGGTDVYEQYF
-	TRBJ2-7	TRBV20-1	-	TGCAGTGCCCCTGGCCCCTACGAGCAGTACTTC	CSAPGPYEQYF
-	TRBJ1-4	TRBV4-2	-	TGTGCCAGCAGCCAAGATAAGGACAATGCCTTTGAAAAACTGTTTTTT	CASSQDKDNAFEKLFF
-	TRBJ1-5	TRBV27	TRBD1	TGTGCCAGCAGCCAGCTTAGGGGGCTCGGGGATCAGCCCCAGCATTTT	CASSQLRGLGDQPQHF
-	TRBJ2-3	TRBV10-3	TRBD2	TGTGCCATCAGCCCGACTAGCGGGGGGGCCCGATTAGATACGCAGTATTTT	CAISPTSGGARLDTQYF
-	TRBJ2-3	TRBV5-1	-	TGCGCCAGCAGCTTGTATCGGGGGAGCGCTACAGATACGCAGTATTTT	CASSLYRGSATDTQYF
-	TRBJ1-3	TRBV5-1	-	TGCGCCAGCTCGGCAGGGACTGGAAACACCATATATTTT	CASSAGTGNTIYF
-	TRBJ2-1	TRBV19	TRBD2	TGTGCCAGTAGTCTAGTAGCGGGACCACAAGGTGAGCAGTTCTTC	CASSLVAGPQGEQFF
-	TRBJ2-7	TRBV5-3	TRBD1	TGTGCCAGAAGCTTTCCGCATGGGGGACAGGCAGGGGTTACCTACGAGCAGTACTTC	CARSFPHGGQAGVTYEQYF
once	TRBJ1-4	TRBV6-5	-	TGTGCCAGCAGTCGGACAAGGAGTAATGAAAAACTGTTTTTT	CASSRTRSNEKLFF
-	TRBJ2-7	TRBV3-1/TRBV3-2	TRBD1	TGTGCCAGCAGCCAAAACAGGGGCAACGAGCAGTACTTC	CASSQNRGNEQYF
-	TRBJ1-3	TRBV19	-	TGTGCCAGTAGTATATCACTAATCTCTGGAAACACCATATATTTT	CASSISLISGNTIYF
-	TRBJ1-6	TRBV5-1	-	TGCGCCAGCAGCTTGGGGCAGGGAGGTTCACCCCTCCACTTT	CASSLGQGGSPLHF
-	TRBJ1-2	TRBV4-3	-	TGCGCCAGCAGCCTAAGCGGCGCGAGGAACTATGGCTACACCTTC	CASSLSGARNYGYTF
few	TRBJ2-1	TRBV5-4	TRBD1	TGTGCCAGCAGCCCGGGACAGGGCAATGAGCAGTTCTTC	CASSPGQGNEQFF
-	TRBJ2-7	TRBV4-1	TRBD1	TGCGCCAGCAGCACCCACCGAGGGACAGACATCTACGAGCAGTACTTC	CASSTHRGTDIYEQYF
-	TRBJ2-5	TRBV5-1	TRBD1	TGCGCCAGCAGCGGTGCAGGGGGCGATGGGACCCAGTACTTC	CASSGAGGDGTQYF
once	TRBJ2-2	TRBV5-1	-	TGCGCCAGCAGCTTTACAGGTGGTACCGGGGAGCTGTTTTTT	CASSFTGGTGELFF
-	TRBJ2-1	TRBV3-1/TRBV3-2	-	TGTGCCAGCAGCCTATTCTACAATGAGCAGTTCTTC	CASSLFYNEQFF
-	TRBJ2-3	TRBV4-3	-	TGCGCCAGCAGCCCCCTTGGCGGGGATACGCAGTATTTT	CASSPLGGDTQYF